The 8 T cell receptor beta chains given below trace back to one sample, sequenced in a study of T cells in Graves' hyperthyroidism and ophthalmopathy. Regions amplified from RNA transcripts were the TCR beta CDR3 regions. An initial round of RT-PCR targeting the TCR CDR3 relied on the HTBI primer set. TCRdb independently ran MiXCR on the multiplex PCR reads; one entry per CDR3 protein. The repertoire consists of about 380,000 distinct CDR3 sequences, with around an eighth occurring once and the leading ten covering less than 25%. The sample taken for sequencing was blood. The receptors derive from a man aged 25-45 years with Graves' hyperthyroidism that later progressed to Graves' ophthalmopathy.

Turning to this clonotype: Since a much larger clone is just one base distant, this may be a read error. The chain combines TRBV13 with TRBJ1-1; perhaps TRBD1 as D (6 bases). The V end lost 1 base, the J end lost 1 base, and 13 bases lay between the germline ends. Germline V CDR1 and CDR2: PRHDT, FYEKMQ (reference sequence). The CDR3 extends over 16 amino acids. This CDR3 is CASSLDTGLENTEAFF. CDR3 sequence (DNA): TGTGCCAGCAGCTTAGACACAGGGTTGGAGAACACTGAAGCTTTCTTT. The complete variable domain, with remaining parts taken from reference TRBV13 and TRBJ1-1, reads AAGVIQSPRHLIKEKRETATLKCYPIPRHDTVYWYQQGPGQDPQFLISFYEKMQSDKGSIPDRFSAQQFSDYHSELNMSSLELGDSALYFCASSLDTGLENTEAFFGQGTRLTVV.

The rearrangement links TRBV11-2 to TRBJ1-6; TRBD1 might be the D (5 bases). The CDR3 length is 15 residues. Trimming cost V 8 bases and J 5 bases, with 16 bases left between them. Germline CDR1 is SGHAT and CDR2 is FQNNGV. CDR3 residues: CASGAGWVDNSPLHF. DNA for the CDR3: TGTGCCAGCGGGGCCGGCTGGGTCGATAATTCACCCCTCCACTTT.

There are a few counts of this clonotype. The chain joins TRBV20-1 to TRBJ2-7; 10 nucleotides agree with TRBD2. From germline, CDR1 is DFQATT and CDR2 SNEGSKA (reference sequence). The CDR3 contains 15 residues. V shed 0 bases, J shed 4 bases, and the junction held 6 bases outside the gene matches. The CDR3 nucleotides are TGCAGTGCTAGAGACCTAGCGGGGGCCCAGTACGAGCAGTACTTC. Residues: CSARDLAGAQYEQYF.

The rearrangement uses TRBV20-1 and TRBJ1-3, with a possible D match to TRBD1 (5 bases). The germline V and J ends were trimmed by 3 bases and 0 bases, with 12 bases remaining between them. This CDR3 spans 15 amino acids. From germline, CDR1 is DFQATT and CDR2 SNEGSKA (reference sequence). The DNA for the CDR3 is TGCAGTGCTAGTACAGGAACGAGCTCTGGAAACACCATATATTTT. Amino acid sequence: CSASTGTSSGNTIYF.

The chain carries TRBV4-1 and TRBJ1-5; D is unresolved. The ends were cut back, 1 base at V and 2 bases at J, with 9 bases in the middle. Germline CDR1 and CDR2: MGHRA and YSYEKL. The CDR3 runs 15 residues. The CDR3 DNA is TGCGCCAGCAGCCAAGTCGATGGGGGCAATCAGCCCCAGCATTTT. Its protein product is CASSQVDGGNQPQHF.

This clonotype occurred a few times. The chain links TRBV5-6 to TRBJ2-3; TRBD2 matches at 10 bases. The germline V gene encodes CDR1 SGHDT and CDR2 YYEEEE. The V and J ends lost 1 base and 7 bases, in that order; junction bases with no gene match: 9. This CDR3 is built from 16 residues. CDR3 amino acids: CASSLTWVAGGYTQYF. The DNA for the CDR3 is TGTGCCAGCAGCTTGACTTGGGTAGCGGGGGGATATACGCAGTATTTT. The full variable domain, completed using reference TRBV5-6 and TRBJ2-3, is DAGVTQSPTHLIKTRGQQVTLRCSPKSGHDTVSWYQQALGQGPQFIFQYYEEEERQRGNFPDRFSGHQFPNYSSELNVNALLLGDSALYLCASSLTWVAGGYTQYFGPGTRLTVL.

This clonotype is a singleton in its sample. The conserved phenylalanine or tryptophan is not found at the CDR3 terminus, so this likely reflects a read error. The rearrangement links TRBV12-3 or TRBV12-4 to TRBJ2-5; D is perhaps TRBD1 (5 bases). The CDR3 is 16 amino acids. V was trimmed by 5 bases and J by 2 bases, leaving 18 bases between them. The CDR3 coding sequence is TGTGCCAGCAGTCCAGCCCCCGGACACGAACAAGAGACCCAGTACCTC. It translates to CASSPAPGHEQETQYL.

There are many counts of this clonotype. The chain has TRBV28 and TRBJ1-2, with 7 bases that match TRBD1. The germline V gene has CDR1 MDHEN and CDR2 SYDVKM. The CDR3 extends over 15 amino acids. Trimming removed 3 bases from V and 4 bases from J; junction bases left unmatched: 8. CDR3: CASSFRVGQLYGYTF. The CDR3 DNA reads TGTGCCAGCAGTTTTCGGGTGGGACAGCTCTATGGCTACACCTTC.